These 30 T cell receptor beta chains were sequenced from one sample in a study of T cell responses to AZD1222 COVID-19 vaccine (dated by TCRdb to the early 2020s). The library was generated by the immunoSEQ multiplex PCR assay. Not all clones reach the TCRdb copy of this immuneACCESS table, which keeps in-frame sequences only. Checked studies attribute under half of the gap to unresolved V genes and leave the rest unexplained. A total of around 100,000 clones appear in this sample, roughly 90% of them only once. The ten largest account for about 1.8% of the sample. The meaning of the sample's time point label: baseline before first vaccination. This material consisted of peripheral blood, taken on day 0 of AZD1222 vaccination. The receptors were sampled from an adult in good health.

This clone has just one count. This chain uses TRBV5-1 with TRBJ2-7; TRBD2 matches at 11 bases. This CDR3 has 16 amino acids. Trimming cost V 0 bases and J 4 bases; bases outside gene matches: 6. Germline CDR1 is SGHRS and CDR2 is YFSETQ. The CDR3 region is CASSLAPGLAEYEQYF. The CDR3, as DNA: TGCGCCAGCAGCTTGGCCCCGGGACTAGCGGAATACGAGCAGTACTTC.

This clone was observed a single time. The chain uses TRBV4-1 and TRBJ1-1, with 7 positions matching TRBD1. The ends lost 3 bases at V and 1 base at J; junction bases unmatched: 8. The germline CDR1 and CDR2 sequences are MGHRA and YSYEKL. This CDR3 is built from 16 residues. CDR3 bases: TGCGCCAGCAGCCAGCCTGACAGGGCATGGAACACTGAAGCTTTCTTT. It yields the protein CASSQPDRAWNTEAFF.

The chain links TRBV18 to TRBJ2-2, with D unresolved. The CDR3 is 15 residues long. CDR1 is KGHSH, CDR2 LQKENI, per germline. Trimming took 3 bases from V and 6 from J, leaving 14 bases between them. CDR3 residues: CASSPGLEKAGELFF. The CDR3 nucleotides read TGTGCCAGCTCACCGGGATTAGAAAAAGCCGGGGAGCTGTTTTTT.

The V call is TRBV28, the J call TRBJ2-1; tentative D call: TRBD1 (6 bases). Per the germline V gene, CDR1 is MDHEN and CDR2 is SYDVKM. V shed 3 bases and J shed 10 bases, with 10 bases lying between them. The CDR3 runs 12 residues. CDR3 amino acids: CASSFWGQEQFF. As DNA, the CDR3 is TGTGCCAGCAGTTTTTGGGGGCAGGAGCAGTTCTTC.

The rearrangement joins TRBV27 to TRBJ1-6; D is ambiguous. The CDR3 totals 12 residues. CDR1 MNHEY and CDR2 SMNVEV come from the germline V gene (reference sequence). V shed 5 bases and J shed 10 bases, with 9 bases lying between them. The CDR3 here is CASSISGSPLHF. In DNA form, the CDR3 reads TGTGCCAGCAGTATTAGCGGGTCACCCCTCCACTTT.

The V gene is TRBV9, the J gene TRBJ2-2, with 7 bases fitting TRBD1. CDR3 size: 16 residues. Germline trimming cut 3 bases from V and 2 bases from J; bases unmatched to any gene: 7. Germline-derived CDR1 and CDR2 are SGDLS and YYNGEE. The CDR3 reads CASSGRGQYNTGELFF. CDR3 nucleotide sequence: TGTGCCAGCAGCGGCAGGGGACAGTATAACACCGGGGAGCTGTTTTTT.

The V and J genes are TRBV5-8 and TRBJ1-5, with D possibly being TRBD1 (5 bases). CDR1 and CDR2 from the germline V gene are SGHTS and YDEGEE. The CDR3 spans 15 residues. V shed 1 base and J shed 2 bases, with 10 bases lying between them. The chain's CDR3 is CASSLSGGGNQPQHF. CDR3 bases: TGTGCCAGCAGCTTGTCGGGGGGGGGCAATCAGCCCCAGCATTTT.

This clone was picked up one time. The rearrangement uses TRBV7-2 and TRBJ2-7; D unresolved. Germline V gene data show CDR1 as SGHTA and CDR2 as FQGNSA. The CDR3 length is 14 residues. V lost 2 bases, J lost 0 bases, and 8 bases lay in between. The CDR3 reads CASSLSLSSYEQYF. CDR3 DNA sequence: TGTGCCAGCAGCTTATCCCTCAGCTCCTACGAGCAGTACTTC.

This chain joins TRBV30 and TRBJ2-1; weak D call: TRBD2 (5 bases). The CDR3 extends over 13 amino acids. The germline gives CDR1 GTSNPN, CDR2 SVGIG (reference sequence). Trimming stripped 2 bases from V and 8 bases from J, with 13 bases between. CDR3 coding DNA: TGTGCCTGGAGTAAAACTAGGCTTTATGAGCAGTTCTTC. Protein: CAWSKTRLYEQFF.

This sequence joins TRBV5-8 and TRBJ1-3; no definite D call. V was pared by 0 bases and J by 1 base, with 2 bases between. The germline V gene encodes CDR1 SGHTS and CDR2 YDEGEE. This CDR3 is built from 13 residues. This CDR3 is CASSLESGNTIYF. For the CDR3, the DNA is TGTGCCAGCAGCTTGGAATCTGGAAACACCATATATTTT. Using reference TRBV5-8 and TRBJ1-3 for the parts outside the CDR3, the full variable domain is EAGVTQSPTHLIKTRGQQATLRCSPISGHTSVYWYQQALGLGLQFLLWYDEGEERNRGNFPPRFSGRQFPNYSSELNVNALELEDSALYLCASSLESGNTIYFGEGSWLTVV.

The V gene is TRBV7-2, the J gene TRBJ2-7, with TRBD1 identical over 8 bases. CDR1 is SGHTA and CDR2 is FQGNSA in the germline V gene. Trimming at V came to 4 bases and at J to 1 base, leaving 3 bases not matched to a gene. This CDR3 has 14 residues. Here the CDR3 DNA reads TGTGCCAGCAGCTCTCGGACAGGGTCCTACGAGCAGTACTTC. As protein: CASSSRTGSYEQYF.

The V and J genes are TRBV27 and TRBJ1-2; D gene ambiguous. CDR1 MNHEY and CDR2 SMNVEV come from the germline V gene (reference sequence). The germline V and J ends were trimmed by 5 bases and 0 bases, with 13 bases remaining between them. CDR3 size: 15 residues. CDR3 region: CASSPYWAANYGYTF. CDR3 bases: TGTGCCAGCAGTCCCTACTGGGCAGCTAACTATGGCTACACCTTC.

The chain couples TRBV28 to TRBJ2-5; 7 nucleotides agree with TRBD1. Germline V gives CDR1 MDHEN, CDR2 SYDVKM. The length of the CDR3 is 13 residues. V lost 4 bases to trimming and J lost 4 bases; unmatched junction nucleotides: 3. The CDR3 reads CASSSPGGETQYF. CDR3 DNA sequence: TGTGCCAGCAGTTCCCCAGGGGGAGAGACCCAGTACTTC.

The chain links TRBV11-2 to TRBJ2-3; the match to TRBD1 covers 10 bases. The CDR3 loop spans 18 amino acids. Germline trimming cut 4 bases from V and 1 base from J; bases unmatched to any gene: 11. The germline V gene encodes CDR1 SGHAT and CDR2 FQNNGV. The CDR3 reads CASSSLRSDRGRTDTQYF. The CDR3 DNA sequence: TGTGCCAGCAGCTCTTTACGGAGCGACAGGGGGCGCACAGATACGCAGTATTTT.

Only a few counts were recorded for this clone. The gene calls are TRBV18 and TRBJ2-3; 7 nucleotides match TRBD2. The CDR3 spans 15 residues. The ends lost 2 bases at V and 3 bases at J; junction bases unmatched: 5. The germline V gene has CDR1 KGHSH and CDR2 LQKENI. This CDR3 reads CASSPAGEGTDTQYF. In DNA, the CDR3 is TGTGCCAGCTCACCAGCGGGAGAAGGGACAGATACGCAGTATTTT.

The V call is TRBV7-2, the J call TRBJ2-7; 7 nucleotides align to TRBD2. The CDR3 has 15 residues. Trimming took 2 bases from V and 1 from J; bases not matched to a gene: 5. Germline-derived CDR1 and CDR2 are SGHTA and FQGNSA. The CDR3 loop reads CASSLQRGLSYEQYF. In nucleotides, the CDR3 is TGTGCCAGCAGCTTACAGCGGGGCCTATCCTACGAGCAGTACTTC.

V and J are TRBV18 and TRBJ2-1; 13 bases fit TRBD2. CDR3 size: 16 residues. The germline CDR1 and CDR2 sequences are KGHSH and LQKENI. With 3 bases clipped from V and 9 bases from J, the junction kept 8 bases outside the gene matches. CDR3 region: CASSPLGTSGKSEQFF. In DNA, the CDR3 is TGTGCCAGCTCACCCCTAGGGACTAGCGGGAAAAGTGAGCAGTTCTTC.

The chain links TRBV12-5 to TRBJ2-7; no clear D. Germline V gene data show CDR1 as LGHNT and CDR2 as FRNRAP. V was trimmed by 0 bases and J by 4 bases, leaving 10 bases between them. The length of the CDR3 is 14 residues. DNA of the CDR3: TGTGCTAGTGGTTTGGTAATCGCCCAATACGAGCAGTACTTC. This codes for CASGLVIAQYEQYF. Drawing the rest from reference TRBV12-5 and TRBJ2-7, the complete variable domain is DARVTQTPRHKVTEMGQEVTMRCQPILGHNTVFWYRQTMMQGLELLAYFRNRAPLDDSGMPKDRFSAEMPDATLATLKIQPSEPRDSAVYFCASGLVIAQYEQYFGPGTRLTVT.

This chain links TRBV24-1 with TRBJ2-3; 9 positions match TRBD1. Germline V gives CDR1 KGHDR, CDR2 SFDVKD. Trimming took 2 bases from V and 4 from J; bases not matched to a gene: 3. The CDR3 extends over 15 amino acids. This CDR3 is CATSDWGTGPDTQYF. CDR3 bases: TGTGCCACCAGTGATTGGGGGACAGGGCCAGATACGCAGTATTTT.

V is TRBV29-1 and J is TRBJ2-1; D is possibly TRBD2 (6 bases). The ends were cut back, 7 bases at V and 8 bases at J, with 12 bases in the middle. Germline V lookup: CDR1 SQVTM, CDR2 ANQGSEA. This CDR3 comprises 11 residues. CDR3 nucleotides: TGCAGCGGGAGGGCGAGCGATGAGCAGTTCTTC. Amino acid sequence: CSGRASDEQFF.

The CDR3 reads CASSPRQEETQYF. In DNA, the CDR3 is TGTGCCAGCTCACCTCGACAGGAAGAGACCCAGTACTTC. This rearrangement joins TRBV18 to TRBJ2-5; TRBD1 is a possible D gene (6 bases). The length of the CDR3 is 13 residues. Trimming pared 3 bases from V and 3 bases from J, leaving 8 bases between. The germline CDR1 and CDR2 sequences are KGHSH and LQKENI.

The chain joins TRBV6-5 to TRBJ2-3; 7 positions match TRBD1. The germline V gene has CDR1 MNHEY and CDR2 SVGAGI. This CDR3 is 15 amino acids long. Germline trimming cut 5 bases from V and 1 base from J; bases unmatched to any gene: 6. The CDR3 DNA reads as TGTGCCAGCAGTAAAACAGGGGTTCGCACAGATACGCAGTATTTT. Translating it yields CASSKTGVRTDTQYF.

This sequence joins TRBV7-2 and TRBJ2-5; 9 bases line up with TRBD2. Germline assignment: CDR1 SGHTA and CDR2 FQGNSA. The trim removed 5 bases at V and 4 bases at J, leaving 11 bases unmatched. CDR3 length: 16 amino acids. CDR3 residues: CASSISPLAGVETQYF. The CDR3 DNA sequence: TGTGCCAGCAGCATTTCTCCTTTAGCGGGAGTAGAGACCCAGTACTTC.

The J gene is TRBJ2-7, the V gene TRBV15, with 8 bases aligning to TRBD1. Germline CDR1 is LNHNV and CDR2 is YYDKDF (reference sequence). CDR3 length: 15 residues. Trimming took 2 bases from V and 5 from J; bases not matched to a gene: 8. As DNA, the CDR3 is TGTGCCACCAGCAGACCTGGACAGGGTAAGAACGAGCAGTACTTC. The encoded protein is CATSRPGQGKNEQYF. The full variable domain, in which reference TRBV15 and TRBJ2-7 provide the parts outside the CDR3, is DAMVIQNPRYQVTQFGKPVTLSCSQTLNHNVMYWYQQKSSQAPKLLFHYYDKDFNNEADTPDNFQSRRPNTSFCFLDIRSPGLGDTAMYLCATSRPGQGKNEQYFGPGTRLTVT.

V gene TRBV9 combines with J gene TRBJ2-3, with TRBD2 matching 13 bases. CDR3 size: 16 residues. J was trimmed by 1 base and V by 2 bases; bases with no gene match: 1. Per germline, CDR1 SGDLS and CDR2 YYNGEE. The CDR3 DNA is TGTGCCAGCAGCGTCGGACTAGCGGGAGGCACAGATACGCAGTATTTT. Its translation: CASSVGLAGGTDTQYF.

This rearrangement joins TRBV27 to TRBJ2-1; D is undetermined. CDR1 is MNHEY, CDR2 SMNVEV, per germline (reference sequence). The ends were cut back, 6 bases at V and 9 bases at J, with 12 bases in the middle. This CDR3 is 12 amino acids long. The CDR3 DNA reads TGTGCCAGCAGCCCCCCCATAGGTGAGCAGTTCTTC. It codes for CASSPPIGEQFF.

V usage is TRBV4-3 and J usage is TRBJ1-6; possibly TRBD1 for D (6 bases). Germline CDR1 and CDR2: LGHNA and YSLEER. The V end lost 4 bases, the J end lost 0 bases, and 16 bases lay between the germline ends. This CDR3 contains 18 residues. As DNA, the CDR3 is TGCGCCAGCAGCCGCGGCGGCAGGGGAAACTCCTATAATTCACCCCTCCACTTT. Protein: CASSRGGRGNSYNSPLHF.

J is TRBJ1-2 and V is TRBV20-1; the D gene is possibly TRBD1 (5 bases). V lost 6 bases and J 8 bases, leaving 13 bases between the germline ends. The CDR3 sequence is 11 residues long. Germline CDR1 is DFQATT and CDR2 is SNEGSKA (reference sequence). The CDR3 is CSAWTYNGYTF. The CDR3 DNA is TGCAGTGCATGGACATATAACGGCTACACCTTC.

The V and J genes are TRBV15 and TRBJ1-3; no clear D. The germline CDR1 and CDR2 sequences are LNHNV and YYDKDF (reference sequence). V dropped 0 bases and J dropped 2 bases, with 8 bases sitting between them. This CDR3 is 15 amino acids long. CDR3 nucleotides: TGTGCCACCAGCAGAGATCTGGCGGCTGGAAACACCATATATTTT. It codes for CATSRDLAAGNTIYF.

This rearrangement joins TRBV30 to TRBJ1-1; TRBD1 is a possible D gene (5 bases). The germline V gene encodes CDR1 GTSNPN and CDR2 SVGIG (reference sequence). With 1 base removed from V and 6 bases from J, the gap between germline ends came to 15 bases. The CDR3 extends over 14 amino acids. As DNA, the CDR3 is TGTGCCTGGAGTGCCGTCCCGGGACGGTCTGAAGCTTTCTTT. The encoded protein is CAWSAVPGRSEAFF. The whole variable domain, filled in from reference TRBV30 and TRBJ1-1, reads SQTIHQWPATLVQPVGSPLSLECTVEGTSNPNLYWYRQAAGRGLQLLFYSVGIGQISSEVPQNLSASRPQDRQFILSSKKLLLSDSGFYLCAWSAVPGRSEAFFGQGTRLTVV.